This entry describes one TCR beta chain. Its antigen is still unknown. Method: immunoSEQ multiplex PCR; TCRdb's copy keeps in-frame clones and lacks some. The table has roughly 7,100 clones, approximately 90% seen once; the top ten hold 1.1% to 1.5%. This sample was included in a study of regulatory and conventional T cells in RAG deficiency. Study observations and caveats: Patient subsets had shorter CDR3s; Omenn Treg-Tconv overlap exceeded 85%. Control T-cell subsets had markedly higher Shannon entropy and lower Simpson indices than RAG-deficient patients. Compared with controls, unique Treg TCR beta sequences dropped about 100-fold in Omenn syndrome and CID/AS.

The length of the CDR3 is 14 residues. The trim removed 6 bases at V and 3 bases at J, leaving 5 bases unmatched. CDR1 is SGHRS, CDR2 YFSETQ, per germline. Regulatory T cells were sorted from blood as CD4+ CD25-high CD127-low cells. Another study also made use of these data, one on regulatory T cells. That paper notes: The PCR used 52 TRBV and 13 TRBJ primers. Regulatory T cells showed the strongest V-J pair restriction and V/J gene skewing among patient repertoires.

The sequence was collected from a human donor in good health. The genes are TRBV5-1 and TRBJ2-3; 9 bases agree with TRBD1. The sequenced sample consisted of CD127- CD25+ CD4+ Tregs sorted from blood. The DNA for the CDR3 is TGCGCCAGCAATCATGGGACAGGGACAGATACGCAGTATTTT. It translates to CASNHGTGTDTQYF. Full variable domain (missing parts from reference TRBV5-1 and TRBJ2-3): KAGVTQTPRYLIKTRGQQVTLSCSPISGHRSVSWYQQTPGQGLQFLFEYFSETQRNKGNFPGRFSGRQFSNSRSEMNVSTLELGDSALYLCASNHGTGTDTQYFGPGTRLTVL.